Listed here are 20 T cell receptor beta chains from one sample, sequenced in a study of T-cell memory formation after mild COVID-19. TCRdb passed the 5' RACE reads through MiXCR, listing each CDR3 protein once. The data show some 300,000 distinct CDR3 sequences, roughly 20% seen once. Sequencing was performed on PBMCs or a T cell subset sorted from them (not recorded which). Receptors were obtained from a man aged 18 to 29 who had mild COVID-19 (a few samples of this study predate the infection). Cell type and time point are not known.

This clonotype has ten or more counts. J is TRBJ2-4 and V is TRBV20-1, with 11 bases lining up with TRBD2. Germline V gene data show CDR1 as DFQATT and CDR2 as SNEGSKA (reference sequence). J lost 0 bases, V lost 6 bases, and 4 bases had no gene match. The CDR3 is made up of 15 amino acids. The CDR3 region is CSARLAGLAKNIQYF. The CDR3 DNA follows: TGCAGTGCAAGACTAGCGGGGTTAGCCAAAAACATTCAGTACTTC.

This clonotype has only a few counts. This chain connects TRBV7-9 to TRBJ2-1, with D perhaps matching TRBD2 (5 bases). The CDR3 spans 15 residues. V was cut by 1 base and J by 8 bases, with 15 bases left in between. Per the germline V gene, CDR1 is SEHNR and CDR2 is FQNEAQ (reference sequence). The CDR3: CASSLEPDFFYEQFF. The CDR3 nucleotides read TGTGCCAGCAGCTTAGAACCGGACTTCTTCTATGAGCAGTTCTTC. The entire variable domain, with the rest obtained from reference TRBV7-9 and TRBJ2-1, is as follows: DTGVSQNPRHKITKRGQNVTFRCDPISEHNRLYWYRQTLGQGPEFLTYFQNEAQLEKSRLLSDRFSAERPKGSFSTLEIQRTEQGDSAMYLCASSLEPDFFYEQFFGPGTRLTVL.

This chain joins TRBV28 and TRBJ2-2, with a possible D match to TRBD2 (7 bases). The length of the CDR3 is 16 residues. From germline, CDR1 is MDHEN and CDR2 SYDVKM. Trimming cost V 2 bases and J 5 bases, with 15 bases left between them. Here the CDR3 reads CASSLTAGAGTGELFF. The CDR3 nucleotides read TGTGCCAGCAGTTTAACGGCGGGGGCCGGGACCGGGGAGCTGTTTTTT.

The V gene is TRBV3-1, the J gene TRBJ1-1; D gene ambiguous. Germline V gene lookup returns CDR1 LGHDT and CDR2 YNNKEL (reference sequence). CDR3 length equals 13 residues. The V gene lost 0 bases and the J gene lost 10 bases, with 12 bases spanning the gap. The DNA for the CDR3 is TGTGCCAGCAGCCAAGACACACTACTTGGAGCTTTCTTT. It codes for CASSQDTLLGAFF.

This clonotype has only a few counts. The chain uses TRBV6-4 and TRBJ2-5; 11 bases are a match to TRBD2. The CDR3 extends over 15 amino acids. V lost 6 bases and J lost 3; bases outside the gene matches: 6. Germline values: CDR1 MRHNA, CDR2 SNTAGT. CDR3 coding DNA: TGTGCCAGCAGCCTAACTAGCGGGGGAAAAGAGACCCAGTACTTC. Translating it yields CASSLTSGGKETQYF.

The chain recombines TRBV7-6 with TRBJ2-2; tentative D call: TRBD1 (6 bases). The CDR3 is made up of 17 amino acids. The V end was cut by 3 bases, the J end by 5 bases, with 19 bases between. The germline gives CDR1 SGHVS, CDR2 FNYEAQ. CDR3 coding DNA: TGTGCCAGCAGCTTTGTGCTGAAACACAGGGATACCGGGGAGCTGTTTTTT. Its translation: CASSFVLKHRDTGELFF. Drawing the rest from reference TRBV7-6 and TRBJ2-2, the complete variable domain is GAGVSQSPRYKVTKRGQDVALRCDPISGHVSLYWYRQALGQGPEFLTYFNYEAQQDKSGLPNDRFSAERPEGSISTLTIQRTEQRDSAMYRCASSFVLKHRDTGELFFGEGSRLTVL.

J is TRBJ1-6 and V is TRBV5-1; 9 nucleotides align to TRBD1. The V gene's germline CDR1 is SGHRS and CDR2 YFSETQ. J gave up 6 bases and V 2 bases, and 3 bases lay outside the gene matches. CDR3 length: 15 amino acids. CDR3 protein: CASSLMGQGNSPLHF. DNA of the CDR3: TGCGCCAGCAGCTTAATGGGACAGGGTAATTCACCCCTCCACTTT. Based on the CDR3 plus reference TRBV5-1 and TRBJ1-6, the full variable domain is KAGVTQTPRYLIKTRGQQVTLSCSPISGHRSVSWYQQTPGQGLQFLFEYFSETQRNKGNFPGRFSGRQFSNSRSEMNVSTLELGDSALYLCASSLMGQGNSPLHFGNGTRLTVT.

This clonotype was counted between two and nine times. V gene TRBV6-1 combines with J gene TRBJ1-2, with TRBD1 as a possible D gene (5 bases). The CDR3 consists of 12 residues. CDR1 is MNHNS and CDR2 is SASEGT in the germline V gene. The ends were cut back, 9 bases at V and 6 bases at J, with 14 bases in the middle. The CDR3 DNA reads TGTGCCAGTCGGGTGAAAGGGGATGGCTACACCTTC. This translates into CASRVKGDGYTF.

The rearrangement uses TRBV5-1 and TRBJ2-7; possible D gene TRBD2, 6 bases. Germline values: CDR1 SGHRS, CDR2 YFSETQ. Trimming stripped 0 bases from V and 3 bases from J, with 10 bases between. The CDR3 loop spans 14 amino acids. The CDR3 loop is CASSLEGGVYEQYF. CDR3 nucleotides: TGCGCCAGCAGCTTGGAAGGAGGGGTCTACGAGCAGTACTTC.

The table lists this clonotype with a few counts. V is TRBV28 and J is TRBJ2-1; possible D gene TRBD2, 6 bases. With 7 bases removed from V and 6 bases from J, the gap between germline ends came to 19 bases. This CDR3 spans 15 amino acids. Germline V CDR1 and CDR2: MDHEN, SYDVKM. CDR3 in amino acids: CASTLAALTGNEQFF. DNA of the CDR3: TGTGCCAGCACCTTAGCGGCCCTTACTGGCAATGAGCAGTTCTTC.

Many counts were recorded for this clonotype. The chain combines TRBV7-9 with TRBJ2-3, with TRBD2 identical over 9 bases. The junction had 17 bases not matched to a gene; V was cut back by 5 bases and J by 5 bases. CDR1 and CDR2 from the germline V gene are SEHNR and FQNEAQ (reference sequence). The CDR3 is made up of 18 amino acids. DNA for the CDR3: TGTGCCAGCAGCCCCAAGGGTAGCGGGGGCGCCGGGGGAGATACGCAGTATTTT. This sequence encodes CASSPKGSGGAGGDTQYF.

The V call is TRBV7-3, the J call TRBJ2-1; TRBD2 matches at 7 bases. Per the germline V gene, CDR1 is SGHTA and CDR2 is FQGTGA. J was trimmed by 7 bases and V by 4 bases; bases with no gene match: 1. The CDR3 covers 12 residues. The CDR3 reads CASSYGGNEQFF. The CDR3 DNA is TGTGCCAGCAGCTACGGGGGGAATGAGCAGTTCTTC.

This clonotype was seen a few times. The rearrangement links TRBV24-1 to TRBJ1-1, with D hard to call. In germline, CDR1 is KGHDR, CDR2 SFDVKD. The V end lost 4 bases, the J end lost 1 base, and 6 bases lay between the germline ends. The CDR3 spans 13 residues. The CDR3 DNA reads TGTGCCACCAGTGACGGGCAGAACACTGAAGCTTTCTTT. Residues: CATSDGQNTEAFF.

The chain has TRBV18 and TRBJ2-1, with unresolved D. Per germline, CDR1 KGHSH and CDR2 LQKENI. This CDR3 comprises 16 residues. V lost 2 bases to trimming and J lost 15 bases, with 26 bases between them. Here the CDR3 DNA reads TGTGCCAGCTCACCAGGGCGAGTTGGCGCAGAACCTCAGCGGTTCTTC. This translates into CASSPGRVGAEPQRFF.

This clonotype has at least ten counts. The chain is built from TRBV20-1 and TRBJ2-1; 12 bases fit TRBD2. J lost 9 bases, V lost 5 bases, and 8 bases had no gene match. CDR1 DFQATT and CDR2 SNEGSKA come from the germline V gene (reference sequence). The CDR3 totals 14 residues. In DNA, the CDR3 is TGCAGTGCTGACGCTAGCGGGGGGGCGTCTGAGCAGTTCTTC. Translated, it gives CSADASGGASEQFF.

The V call is TRBV6-5, the J call TRBJ2-5, with D unresolved. The CDR3 length is 15 residues. Trimming shortened V by 3 bases and J by 3 bases, and 14 bases separated the two germline ends. Germline assignment: CDR1 MNHEY and CDR2 SVGAGI. The CDR3 DNA is TGTGCCAGCAGTTATTGGAGTCCTGACGAAGAGACCCAGTACTTC. Translation: CASSYWSPDEETQYF.

This clonotype was recorded a few times. V usage is TRBV12-3 or TRBV12-4 and J usage is TRBJ2-5; TRBD1 is a possible D gene (7 bases). This CDR3 is 15 amino acids long. V was shortened by 5 bases and J by 1 base, with 14 bases between the two germline ends. The CDR3 DNA reads TGTGCCAGCAGTCGTGGAGGGGGCCTCCAAGAGACCCAGTACTTC. This gives the protein CASSRGGGLQETQYF.

The rearrangement links TRBV9 to TRBJ2-2; no definite D call. Germline lookup yields CDR1 SGDLS and CDR2 YYNGEE. V was clipped by 4 bases and J by 1 base, with 8 bases between them. This CDR3 contains 14 residues. CDR3 in amino acids: CASSPAVNTGELFF. For the CDR3, the DNA is TGTGCCAGCAGCCCGGCAGTGAACACCGGGGAGCTGTTTTTT.

The table lists this clonotype with a few counts. This chain connects TRBV29-1 to TRBJ1-2; perhaps TRBD1 as D (6 bases). Germline-derived CDR1 and CDR2 are SQVTM and ANQGSEA. The CDR3 has 14 residues. The V gene lost 5 bases and the J gene lost 1 base, with 14 bases spanning the gap. The CDR3 nucleotides read TGCAGCGTTTTAGACAGGCTTGTTAACTATGGCTACACCTTC. Encoded protein: CSVLDRLVNYGYTF.

The chain links TRBV7-9 to TRBJ1-1, with D unclear. The germline V and J ends were trimmed by 3 bases and 3 bases, with 11 bases remaining between them. Germline assignment: CDR1 SEHNR and CDR2 FQNEAQ (reference sequence). CDR3 length: 14 amino acids. CDR3 sequence (DNA): TGTGCCAGCAGCTTTAGGGATTGGGACACTGAAGCTTTCTTT. This gives the protein CASSFRDWDTEAFF.